The clone carrying this T cell receptor beta chain was seen many times. The data derive from a study of T cells in Graves' hyperthyroidism and ophthalmopathy. This CDR3 has 16 residues. V lost 6 bases and J lost 3, with 19 bases in between. There were TCR beta CDR3 regions amplified from RNA transcripts. HTBI primers were used for first-round RT-PCR of the TCR CDR3. From the multiplex PCR reads, TCRdb called clonotypes with MiXCR, one entry per CDR3 protein. The sample includes over 200,000 distinct CDR3 sequences, roughly 15% of them seen just once. This TCR was recovered from a woman aged 40 to 50 with Graves' hyperthyroidism that later progressed to Graves' ophthalmopathy. The V gene is TRBV12-3 or TRBV12-4, the J gene TRBJ2-3; D may be TRBD1 (8 bases). The specimen sequenced was blood. As DNA, the CDR3 is TGTGCCAGCAGCCCAGCGGACAGGGAGGGAACAGATACGCAGTATTTT. This gives the protein CASSPADREGTDTQYF.